These 30 T cell receptor beta chains were sequenced from one sample in a study of blood T cells in healthy people across ages. Next came a second PCR, run for roughly 7 to 12 cycles, which used a sample-barcoded 5' primer along with a J-beta primer mix. TCRdb itself ran the 5' RACE reads through MiXCR, one entry per CDR3 protein. The sample holds approximately 960,000 distinct CDR3 sequences, almost 30% seen once. These sequences were also reported in another study, on T cells of mothers and their children.

Sequencing was carried out using blood. These receptors were obtained from a middle-aged woman in good health.

At least ten counts were recorded for this clonotype. The V call is TRBV14, the J call TRBJ2-7; 8 nucleotides align to TRBD1. Germline CDR1 reads SGHDN; CDR2 reads FVKESK. The J segment lost 1 base and the V segment lost 4 bases, leaving 9 bases of the junction unmatched. The CDR3 spans 16 residues. The CDR3 here is CASSPTGTGYSYEQYF. The DNA for the CDR3 is TGTGCCAGCAGCCCCACCGGGACAGGTTATTCCTACGAGCAGTACTTC.

The V and J genes are TRBV6-2 or TRBV6-3 and TRBJ1-5; possibly TRBD1 for D (5 bases). Germline V CDR1 and CDR2: MNHEY, SVGEGT. This CDR3 is built from 14 residues. Trimming took 2 bases from V and 7 from J, leaving 12 bases between them. The CDR3, as DNA: TGTGCCAGCAGTTACGGGGATAGGGGCCAGCCCCAGCATTTT. Protein: CASSYGDRGQPQHF.

The chain uses TRBV7-9 and TRBJ1-1, with D perhaps matching TRBD1 (5 bases). Germline CDR1 reads SEHNR; CDR2 reads FQNEAQ (reference sequence). Trimming took off 2 bases at V and 1 base at J, with 17 bases between the two ends. This CDR3 comprises 17 residues. In nucleotides, the CDR3 is TGTGCCAGCAGCTTAAGGGACGGCAGGAGAGGGAACACTGAAGCTTTCTTT. Translation gives CASSLRDGRRGNTEAFF. Full variable domain (outside the CDR3, taken from reference TRBV7-9 and TRBJ1-1): DTGVSQNPRHKITKRGQNVTFRCDPISEHNRLYWYRQTLGQGPEFLTYFQNEAQLEKSRLLSDRFSAERPKGSFSTLEIQRTEQGDSAMYLCASSLRDGRRGNTEAFFGQGTRLTVV.

The gene calls are TRBV7-9 and TRBJ1-2; D not certain. This CDR3 is built from 14 residues. V dropped 2 bases and J dropped 4 bases, with 11 bases sitting between them. Germline V gives CDR1 SEHNR, CDR2 FQNEAQ (reference sequence). The CDR3: CASSLIGSGYGYTF. DNA of the CDR3: TGTGCCAGCAGCTTAATCGGCAGCGGCTATGGCTACACCTTC.

This clonotype was recorded many times. The chain has TRBV29-1 and TRBJ1-1; TRBD1 aligns across 8 bases. The CDR3 totals 13 residues. Germline V gene lookup returns CDR1 SQVTM and CDR2 ANQGSEA. The trim removed 4 bases at V and 3 bases at J, leaving 4 bases unmatched. Here the CDR3 reads CSVAGQGYTEAFF. The DNA for the CDR3 is TGCAGCGTTGCAGGACAGGGCTACACTGAAGCTTTCTTT.

In its sample, this clonotype was seen many times. V gene TRBV20-1 combines with J gene TRBJ1-2, with no clear D. Germline V gene lookup returns CDR1 DFQATT and CDR2 SNEGSKA (reference sequence). This CDR3 is 15 amino acids long. The V gene lost 4 bases and the J gene lost 0 bases, with 15 bases spanning the gap. CDR3 residues: CSATDGNLANYGYTF. CDR3 bases: TGCAGTGCTACGGACGGTAACCTAGCTAACTATGGCTACACCTTC.

J is TRBJ2-7 and V is TRBV29-1, with D maybe TRBD1 (6 bases). CDR1 is SQVTM and CDR2 is ANQGSEA in the germline V gene. The CDR3 consists of 13 residues. The germline V and J ends were trimmed by 5 bases and 2 bases, with 13 bases remaining between them. The CDR3 DNA sequence: TGCAGCGTTTGGACAGTGCCGGCCTACGAGCAGTACTTC. This encodes CSVWTVPAYEQYF.

Note on this clonotype: A much larger clone differs by one base, so this may be a read error. The chain is built from TRBV20-1 and TRBJ2-5; tentatively, D is TRBD2 (5 bases). The DNA end is more similar to TRBJ2-7, so the J call may be wrong. This CDR3 has 16 amino acids. Germline assignment: CDR1 DFQATT and CDR2 SNEGSKA (reference sequence). This CDR3 reads CSARDPGRAKGYEQYF. As DNA, the CDR3 is TGCAGTGCTAGAGATCCGGGGAGAGCCAAGGGCTACGAGCAGTACTTC.

This clonotype was observed at least ten times. A read error may explain this, as a much larger clone is one base away. The chain uses TRBV7-2 and TRBJ2-3; 7 bases are a match to TRBD2. V dropped 5 bases and J dropped 7; count of bases not matched to a gene: 9. This CDR3 contains 14 residues. Germline V CDR1 and CDR2: SGHTA, FQGNSA. CDR3 residues: CASSTGGGGNTQYF. In DNA, the CDR3 is TGTGCCAGCAGCACGGGCGGGGGTGGAAATACGCAGTATTTT. Combining the CDR3 with reference TRBV7-2 and TRBJ2-3 gives the whole variable domain GAGVSQSPSNKVTEKGKDVELRCDPISGHTALYWYRQSLGQGLEFLIYFQGNSAPDKSGLPSDRFSAERTGGSVSTLTIQRTQQEDSAVYLCASSTGGGGNTQYFGPGTRLTVL.

A word on this clonotype: This may be a read error: a much more frequent sequence differs by one nucleotide. The J gene is TRBJ2-7, the V gene TRBV4-3, with TRBD1 matching 11 bases. The ends lost 8 bases at V and 3 bases at J; junction bases unmatched: 6. The germline CDR1 and CDR2 sequences are LGHNA and YSLEER. This CDR3 contains 14 residues. The CDR3 bases are TGCGCCAGCTGCCGCGGGACAGGGGGCTACGAGCAGTACTTC. This gives the protein CASCRGTGGYEQYF.

For this clonotype: An end of the junction does not agree with germline; a read error may underlie this. Written as DNA, the CDR3 is TGTGCTAGCAGACAAGACCCGGAGGAGACCCAGTACTTC. It yields the protein CASRQDPEETQYF. V usage is TRBV7-7 and J usage is TRBJ2-5; D unresolved. The CDR3 contains 13 residues. CDR1 SSHAT and CDR2 FNYEAQ come from the germline V gene (reference sequence).

Written as DNA, the CDR3 is TGTGCCAGCAGCTGGACCGAGTCCTACAATGAGCAGTTCTTC. Encoded protein: CASSWTESYNEQFF. The genes are TRBV5-5 and TRBJ2-1; D remains unclear. This CDR3 comprises 14 residues. Trimming removed 3 bases from V and 1 base from J, with 8 bases in between. Germline CDR1 SGHKS, CDR2 YYEKEE (reference sequence).

V gene TRBV19 combines with J gene TRBJ2-3; D might be TRBD1 (6 bases). The CDR3 length is 13 residues. Germline V CDR1 and CDR2: LNHDA, SQIVND (reference sequence). Trimming took off 6 bases at V and 3 bases at J, with 10 bases between the two ends. This chain's CDR3 is CASRMDRTDTQYF. CDR3 DNA sequence: TGTGCCAGTAGGATGGACAGAACAGATACGCAGTATTTT.

J is TRBJ2-1 and V is TRBV7-9, with 8 bases lining up with TRBD1. Germline CDR1 SEHNR, CDR2 FQNEAQ (reference sequence). This CDR3 comprises 14 residues. Trimming removed 4 bases from V and 10 bases from J; junction bases left unmatched: 9. The CDR3 sequence is CASSSPYRGSEQFF. Written as DNA, the CDR3 is TGTGCCAGCAGCTCACCGTACAGGGGGAGCGAGCAGTTCTTC.

The gene calls are TRBV29-1 and TRBJ1-1; 7 bases map to TRBD1. Germline V gene data show CDR1 as SQVTM and CDR2 as ANQGSEA. The CDR3 loop spans 15 amino acids. The V gene end was trimmed by 6 bases and the J gene end by 4 bases; junction bases not matched to a gene: 14. Here the CDR3 DNA reads TGCAGCGTCGTGTGGGGGAGACAGGGCGGCACTGAAGCTTTCTTT. This translates into CSVVWGRQGGTEAFF.

Regarding this clonotype: With a much larger clone just one base away, this may be a read error. The gene calls are TRBV29-1 and TRBJ2-4, with a possible D match to TRBD2 (6 bases). Trimming took off 5 bases at V and 7 bases at J, with 15 bases between the two ends. This CDR3 comprises 13 residues. The V gene's germline CDR1 is SQVTM and CDR2 ANQGSEA. CDR3 sequence (DNA): TGCAGCGTTATCGCGGGGCGGGTTAACATTCAGTACTTC. It translates to CSVIAGRVNIQYF.

This clonotype has just a few counts. This sequence joins TRBV5-5 and TRBJ2-1; 7 bases map to TRBD2. CDR3 size: 13 residues. V was clipped by 2 bases and J by 7 bases; unmatched bases: 3. Germline V gene sequence: CDR1 SGHKS, CDR2 YYEKEE (reference sequence). The CDR3 DNA sequence: TGTGCCAGCAGCTTCGCCGGGGGGAATGAGCAGTTCTTC. The encoded protein is CASSFAGGNEQFF.

The chain couples TRBV11-1 to TRBJ1-1; 7 bases match TRBD1. V trimming: 1 base; J trimming: 4 bases; junction bases outside the gene matches: 3. The CDR3 length is 14 residues. In germline, CDR1 is SGHAT, CDR2 FQDESV (reference sequence). CDR3 in amino acids: CASSLGGDSTEAFF. Here the CDR3 DNA reads TGTGCCAGCAGCTTAGGAGGGGACAGCACTGAAGCTTTCTTT.

At least ten counts were recorded for this clonotype. CDR3 nucleotides: TGTGCCATCAATACGGGACAGGATGGGAACTATGGCTACACCTTC. Its translation is CAINTGQDGNYGYTF. The chain recombines TRBV10-3 with TRBJ1-2; 8 nucleotides align to TRBD1. CDR3 length equals 15 residues. Trimming at V came to 7 bases and at J to 2 bases, leaving 9 bases not matched to a gene. CDR1 and CDR2 (germline): ENHRY, SYGVKD.

This clonotype was observed a handful of times. This may be a read error, as it is one base from a much larger clone. The V call is TRBV10-3, the J call TRBJ1-2; 8 positions match TRBD1. CDR3 length: 12 residues. Germline lookup yields CDR1 ENHRY and CDR2 SYGVKD. In nucleotides, the CDR3 is TGTGCCATCTCGGACAGGGACGGTGGCCACACCTTC. Translation gives CAISDRDGGHTF.

The chain joins TRBV29-1 to TRBJ2-1, with TRBD1 identical over 8 bases. With the DNA end fitting TRBJ2-7 better, the J assignment may be wrong. The germline gives CDR1 SQVTM, CDR2 ANQGSEA. The CDR3 runs 14 residues. The CDR3 nucleotides are TGCAGCGTTCTTGACAGGGGACGATACAATGAGCAGTACTTC. It specifies CSVLDRGRYNEQYF.

The chain joins TRBV29-1 to TRBJ2-1; 7 bases fit TRBD1. The germline CDR1 and CDR2 sequences are SQVTM and ANQGSEA. The CDR3 sequence is 13 residues long. Trimming took 6 bases from V and 4 from J; bases not matched to a gene: 6. CDR3 in DNA: TGCAGCGTGACCGGGACAGCTTACAATGAGCAGTTCTTC. Its protein is CSVTGTAYNEQFF.

The chain uses TRBV7-9 and TRBJ1-5; no definite D call. The germline gives CDR1 SEHNR, CDR2 FQNEAQ (reference sequence). Trimming took off 1 base at V and 7 bases at J, with 14 bases between the two ends. The CDR3 is 15 residues long. The CDR3 DNA follows: TGTGCCAGCAGCTTAGGGTACAGTTCGTGGCAGCCCCAGCATTTT. This translates into CASSLGYSSWQPQHF.

V is TRBV5-1 and J is TRBJ2-5; no clear D. Trimming stripped 0 bases from V and 4 bases from J, with 7 bases between. Germline values: CDR1 SGHRS, CDR2 YFSETQ. CDR3 length: 13 amino acids. This chain's CDR3 is CASSLEQRETQYF. The CDR3 DNA sequence: TGCGCCAGCAGCTTGGAGCAGAGAGAGACCCAGTACTTC.

V is TRBV5-1 and J is TRBJ2-3; maybe TRBD2 (6 bases). Per germline, CDR1 SGHRS and CDR2 YFSETQ. V dropped 0 bases and J dropped 6 bases, with 11 bases sitting between them. This CDR3 spans 14 amino acids. CDR3 loop: CASSLAGGEDTQYF. In nucleotides, the CDR3 is TGCGCCAGCAGCTTGGCCGGCGGGGAGGATACGCAGTATTTT.

The sample holds a few counts of this clonotype. The chain uses TRBV12-5 and TRBJ2-7; TRBD1 matches 9 bases. CDR3 length: 12 residues. Germline V gene data show CDR1 as LGHNT and CDR2 as FRNRAP. After removal of 4 bases from V and 6 bases from J, the junction contained 1 base not matched to a gene. The CDR3: CASGSTGGEQYF. The DNA for the CDR3 is TGTGCTAGTGGTTCGACAGGGGGCGAGCAGTACTTC.

This clonotype was counted a few times. The rearrangement links TRBV2 to TRBJ2-1; D is uncertain. The V gene lost 7 bases and the J gene lost 4 bases, with 5 bases spanning the gap. This CDR3 has 11 residues. Germline lookup yields CDR1 SNHLY and CDR2 FYNNEI. Here the CDR3 reads CASKNYNEQFF. The CDR3 DNA sequence: TGTGCCAGCAAGAATTACAATGAGCAGTTCTTC.

The gene calls are TRBV7-9 and TRBJ1-2; the D is unclear. V was clipped by 5 bases and J by 2 bases, with 12 bases between them. CDR3 size: 14 residues. The germline V gene encodes CDR1 SEHNR and CDR2 FQNEAQ (reference sequence). Here the CDR3 DNA reads TGTGCCAGCAGCCCGATGATGACAAACTATGGCTACACCTTC. It encodes CASSPMMTNYGYTF.

This clonotype was picked up many times. The chain links TRBV5-4 to TRBJ2-7; D gene ambiguous. V was pared by 0 bases and J by 2 bases, with 12 bases between. Per the germline V gene, CDR1 is SGHNT and CDR2 is YYREEE (reference sequence). This CDR3 comprises 15 residues. The CDR3 loop reads CASSLAPADTYEQYF. CDR3 DNA sequence: TGTGCCAGCAGCTTGGCCCCCGCAGACACCTACGAGCAGTACTTC.

A word on this clonotype: A much larger clone lies one base from this, so it may be a read error. The V and J genes are TRBV5-1 and TRBJ2-1; D not certain. Germline loops: CDR1 SGHRS, CDR2 YFSETQ. This CDR3 comprises 15 residues. The V end was cut by 4 bases, the J end by 0 bases, with 11 bases between. CDR3 residues: CASSANSISYNEQFF. In DNA form, the CDR3 reads TGCGCCAGCAGCGCAAACAGCATCTCCTACAATGAGCAGTTCTTC. The variable domain in full, completed from reference TRBV5-1 and TRBJ2-1, reads KAGVTQTPRYLIKTRGQQVTLSCSPISGHRSVSWYQQTPGQGLQFLFEYFSETQRNKGNFPGRFSGRQFSNSRSEMNVSTLELGDSALYLCASSANSISYNEQFFGPGTRLTVL.